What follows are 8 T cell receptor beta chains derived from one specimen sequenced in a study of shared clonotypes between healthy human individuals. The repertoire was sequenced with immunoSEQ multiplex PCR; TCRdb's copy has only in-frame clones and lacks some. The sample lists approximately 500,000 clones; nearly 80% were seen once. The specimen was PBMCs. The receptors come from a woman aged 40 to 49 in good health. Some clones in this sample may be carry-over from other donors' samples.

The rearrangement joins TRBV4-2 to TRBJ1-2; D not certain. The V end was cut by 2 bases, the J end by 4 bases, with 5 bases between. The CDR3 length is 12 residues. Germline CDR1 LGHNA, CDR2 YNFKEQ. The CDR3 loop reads CASSQSLYGYTF. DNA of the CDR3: TGTGCCAGCAGCCAAAGCCTCTATGGCTACACCTTC.

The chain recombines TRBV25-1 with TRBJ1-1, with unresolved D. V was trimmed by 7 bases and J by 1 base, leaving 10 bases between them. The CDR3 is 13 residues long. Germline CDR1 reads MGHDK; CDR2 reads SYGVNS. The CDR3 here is CASTARRNTEAFF. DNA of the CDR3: TGTGCCAGCACAGCCCGAAGGAACACTGAAGCTTTCTTT. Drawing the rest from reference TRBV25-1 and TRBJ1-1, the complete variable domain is EADIYQTPRYLVIGTGKKITLECSQTMGHDKMYWYQQDPGMELHLIHYSYGVNSTEKGDLSSESTVSRIRTEHFPLTLESARPSHTSQYLCASTARRNTEAFFGQGTRLTVV.

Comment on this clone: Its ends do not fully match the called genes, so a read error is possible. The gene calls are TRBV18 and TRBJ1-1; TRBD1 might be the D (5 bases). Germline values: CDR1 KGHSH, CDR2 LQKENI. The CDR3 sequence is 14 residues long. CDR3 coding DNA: TGTGCCAGCTCACTCGAATCAGGGACCAAGGAAGGTTTCTTT. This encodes CASSLESGTKEGFF.

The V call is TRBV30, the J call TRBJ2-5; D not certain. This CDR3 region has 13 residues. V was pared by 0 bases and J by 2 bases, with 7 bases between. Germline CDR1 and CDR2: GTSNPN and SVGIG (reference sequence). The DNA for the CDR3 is TGTGCCTGGAGTGTGGCCCTGCAAGAGACCCAGTACTTC. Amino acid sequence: CAWSVALQETQYF.

CDR3 loop: CASSPLTSGREETQYF. CDR3 nucleotides: TGCGCCAGCAGCCCGCTAACTAGCGGGAGGGAGGAGACCCAGTACTTC. The J gene is TRBJ2-5, the V gene TRBV5-1; 13 bases match TRBD2. The CDR3 extends over 16 amino acids. The ends lost 4 bases at V and 5 bases at J; junction bases unmatched: 8. Per the germline V gene, CDR1 is SGHRS and CDR2 is YFSETQ.

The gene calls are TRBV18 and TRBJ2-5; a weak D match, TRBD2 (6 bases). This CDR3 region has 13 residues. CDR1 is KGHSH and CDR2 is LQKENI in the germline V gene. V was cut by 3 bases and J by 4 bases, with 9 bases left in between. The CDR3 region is CASSPATRETQYF. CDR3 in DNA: TGTGCCAGCTCACCCGCGACTAGAGAGACCCAGTACTTC.

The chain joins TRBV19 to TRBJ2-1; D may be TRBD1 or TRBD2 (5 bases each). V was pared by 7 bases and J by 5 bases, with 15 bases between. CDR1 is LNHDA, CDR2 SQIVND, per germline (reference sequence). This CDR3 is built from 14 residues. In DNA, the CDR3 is TGTGCCAGTAAATACCGGGACGTGCACAATGAGCAGTTCTTC. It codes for CASKYRDVHNEQFF.

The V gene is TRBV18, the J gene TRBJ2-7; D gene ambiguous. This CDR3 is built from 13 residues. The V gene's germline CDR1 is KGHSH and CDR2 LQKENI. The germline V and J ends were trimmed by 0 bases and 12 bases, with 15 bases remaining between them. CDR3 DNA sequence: TGTGCCAGCTCACCACCGGAGCGCTACGTTTTGTACTTC. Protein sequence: CASSPPERYVLYF.